This T cell receptor beta chain was recovered during a study of OX40 agonist ivuxolimab in advanced cancers. For context, the study as a whole: Ivuxolimab, which targeted the costimulatory receptor OX40 (CD134), was an agonistic, fully human IgG2 monoclonal antibody. In the dose-escalation cohort, around four fifths of patients were male, and the mean age was 60 years with a range of about 20 to 80. Three dose-escalation patients achieved partial responses, one with hepatocellular carcinoma and two with cutaneous melanoma. The purpose of peripheral TCRbeta sequencing was to test whether ivuxolimab changed TCR sequence diversity and led to clonal T-cell expansion. Intravenous ivuxolimab was administered to patients every 2 weeks at six dose levels: 0.01, 0.1, 0.3, 1.5, 3 and 10 mg/kg. Prior anti-PD-1, anti-PD-L1 or anti-CTLA-4 therapy was permitted, and checkpoint inhibitors had been received by about 37% of dose-escalation patients. The paper describes the monotherapy dose-escalation part (N = 52 patients) of the phase I trial of ivuxolimab. Of the roughly 54 dose-escalation patients, hepatocellular carcinoma was present in approximately 20, melanoma in roughly 15, renal cell carcinoma in 9 and head and neck cancer in 9. General study outcomes and caveats: In the 0.1-3.0 mg/kg groups, partial responders were among the patients with the lowest normalized peripheral clonal expansion, particularly in CD8+ T cells. After ivuxolimab, CD8+ T cells had more expanded clones than CD4+ T cells on average. At doses of 0.1 to 3.0 mg/kg, clonal expansion of both CD4+ and CD8+ T cells in blood was seen between baseline and week 6. Low levels of normalized T-cell clonal expansion were also shown by some nonresponding patients. The antigen specificity of the peripheral T cells that underwent clonal expansion was not determined.

Patients with autoimmune disease history or receiving systemic immunosuppression were excluded from the trial. Peripheral blood for TCR sequencing was drawn from every dose cohort at baseline, at cycle 4 day 1 and at cycle 7 day 1. Samples came from an open-label, multicenter, first-in-human phase I dose-escalation trial of ivuxolimab. Adults with locally advanced or metastatic melanoma, renal cell, hepatocellular, or head and neck squamous cell carcinoma were enrolled in the trial. Before TCR sequencing, CD4+ T cells and CD8+ T cells were sorted from peripheral blood as separate populations. Germline trimming amounts to 0 bases on V and 4 bases on J, with 5 as the count of junction bases outside the gene matches. There are 15 amino acids in the CDR3, from cysteine to phenylalanine inclusive. The sequence is cut down to CDR3 DNA, 45 bases in frame from base 1. CDR1 and CDR2, per the germline V gene, are SGHRS and YFSETQ.

Genomic DNA was isolated from the sorted cells so that the TCRbeta CDR3 region could be sequenced. The immunoSEQ Assay was used for sequencing of TCRbeta CDR3 regions. In its TCRdb copy, this immuneACCESS table keeps in-frame sequences only and misses some clones. Where compared with another copy, unresolved V genes explain less than half of these, and the others have no known cause. This sample comprises around 65,000 clones, 70% to 90% of them detected only once. Clones ranked in the top ten supply approximately 0.33% of the sample. With respect to this clone: This receptor's antigen is unknown. One base away there is no much larger clone; base qualities are not given.

The receptor chain draws on TRBV5-1 and TRBJ1-2, and 8 junctional nucleotides match TRBD1. The sample in question was CD4+ or CD8+ T cells sorted from blood, obtained in a trial of the OX40 agonist ivuxolimab. This receptor was identified in an adult with an advanced solid tumor such as melanoma, head and neck, liver or kidney cancer. At the DNA level, the sequence is TGCGCCAGCAGCTTGGATGCAGGGGGCATCTATGGCTACACCTTC. Its protein reads: CASSLDAGGIYGYTF.